The next 13 T cell receptor beta chains were all read from a single sample in a study of CD8 T cells in ankylosing spondylitis (dated by TCRdb to about 2017). Libraries came from 5' RACE. Sequenced on an Illumina HiSeq 2500. TCRdb redid the processing of the public reads, applying fastp at Q25 and MiXCR, and retained in-frame beta chains. Rows are combined by CDR3 protein, so each entry shows the most common genes and DNA. The sample has 150,000 or so distinct CDR3 sequences on record, about 32% of them singletons. The biggest ten clones account for 6% of the sample. The sample taken for sequencing was synovial fluid, either unsorted or a sorted T cell fraction (not recorded which). These receptor sequences come from a male donor with ankylosing spondylitis.

CDR3: CASSKSGTSPYTQYF. The CDR3 nucleotides read TGTGCCAGCAGTAAGTCCGGGACTAGTCCATATACGCAGTATTTT. V gene TRBV27 combines with J gene TRBJ2-3; 8 positions agree with TRBD2. This CDR3 has 15 amino acids. The ends lost 5 bases at V and 7 bases at J; junction bases unmatched: 11. Germline assignment: CDR1 MNHEY and CDR2 SMNVEV (reference sequence).

This clonotype has more than one count but fewer than ten. The gene calls are TRBV7-6 and TRBJ2-7; 8 bases are a match to TRBD1. Germline V CDR1 and CDR2: SGHVS, FNYEAQ. The CDR3 has 13 amino acids. Trimming removed 6 bases from V and 4 bases from J; junction bases left unmatched: 5. The CDR3 loop reads CASSTDRGYEQYF. DNA of the CDR3: TGTGCCAGCAGTACAGACAGGGGATACGAGCAGTACTTC.

The V call is TRBV2, the J call TRBJ2-4, with TRBD1 matching 7 bases. Losses at the gene ends were 8 bases for V and 16 bases for J; bases not matched to a gene: 11. Germline CDR1 and CDR2: SNHLY and FYNNEI. This CDR3 has 11 amino acids. The CDR3 here is CASSRDRTGYF. The CDR3 DNA reads as TGTGCCAGCTCACGGGATCGGACAGGATACTTC.

This clonotype has only a few counts. This chain connects TRBV20-1 to TRBJ2-1; D possibly corresponds to TRBD2 (5 bases). V lost 3 bases, J lost 0 bases, and 9 bases lay in between. CDR1 DFQATT and CDR2 SNEGSKA come from the germline V gene (reference sequence). This CDR3 has 14 residues. For the CDR3, the DNA is TGCAGTGCTAGTCAACGGGACTCCTACAATGAGCAGTTCTTC. This encodes CSASQRDSYNEQFF.

The chain has TRBV5-1 and TRBJ1-2; D not resolved. Germline assignment: CDR1 SGHRS and CDR2 YFSETQ. The CDR3 is made up of 12 amino acids. V lost 2 bases and J 7 bases, leaving 9 bases between the germline ends. As DNA, the CDR3 is TGCGCCAGCAGCTTCCAGTCAGGTGGCTACACCTTC. Its protein product is CASSFQSGGYTF.

The rearrangement joins TRBV10-3 to TRBJ2-2; tentatively, D is TRBD1 or TRBD2 (5 bases each). Trimming shortened V by 9 bases and J by 5 bases, and 16 bases separated the two germline ends. The CDR3 is 14 amino acids. CDR1 is ENHRY and CDR2 is SYGVKD in the germline V gene. DNA for the CDR3: TGTGCCATGGGTGGGGCCCCGGGGACCGGGGAGCTGTTTTTT. Translation: CAMGGAPGTGELFF.

V and J are TRBV25-1 and TRBJ2-1; TRBD2 matches at 11 bases. CDR1 is MGHDK and CDR2 is SYGVNS in the germline V gene. The V gene end was trimmed by 5 bases and the J gene end by 2 bases; junction bases not matched to a gene: 5. The CDR3 runs 16 residues. CDR3 coding DNA: TGTGCCAGCAGTACCTTAGCGGGAGGGACCTACAATGAGCAGTTCTTC. Translated: CASSTLAGGTYNEQFF.

At least ten counts were recorded for this clonotype. CDR3 coding DNA: TGTGCCAGCAGCCTGGACTATGAAGCTTTCTTT. This translates into CASSLDYEAFF. The chain employs TRBV12-3 or TRBV12-4 and TRBJ1-1; D remains ambiguous. CDR3 length equals 11 residues. Trimming stripped 6 bases from V and 7 bases from J, with 9 bases between.

The rearrangement joins TRBV18 to TRBJ2-7, with TRBD2 as a possible D gene (6 bases). V gave up 2 bases and J gave up 0 bases, with 14 bases separating them. The CDR3 is 16 residues long. Germline loops: CDR1 KGHSH, CDR2 LQKENI. As DNA, the CDR3 is TGTGCCAGCTCACCAACGGGTGGGGGACTCTCCTACGAGCAGTACTTC. Encoded protein: CASSPTGGGLSYEQYF.

This clonotype showed up just a few times. V and J are TRBV20-1 and TRBJ2-7; D is ambiguous. The V and J ends lost 0 bases and 1 base respectively, with 10 bases between them. CDR3 length equals 14 residues. From germline, CDR1 is DFQATT and CDR2 SNEGSKA (reference sequence). The CDR3 DNA reads TGCAGTGCTAGAGATCCTAGGGATTCCTACGAGCAGTACTTC. Translating gives CSARDPRDSYEQYF.

The chain uses TRBV11-2 and TRBJ2-5; TRBD2 aligns across 14 bases. Germline V gene lookup returns CDR1 SGHAT and CDR2 FQNNGV. This CDR3 contains 16 residues. With V trimmed by 2 bases and J by 5 bases, 4 bases remained unmatched. This chain's CDR3 is CASSLMTSGGGETQYF. The DNA of the CDR3 is TGTGCCAGCAGCTTAATGACTAGCGGGGGGGGGGAGACCCAGTACTTC.

This clonotype was counted ten times or more. The chain is built from TRBV24-1 and TRBJ2-7; 10 bases map to TRBD1. Germline CDR1 reads KGHDR; CDR2 reads SFDVKD. J gave up 7 bases and V 4 bases, and 9 bases lay outside the gene matches. The CDR3 has 15 residues. CDR3 DNA: TGTGCCACCAGTGACCATGTGGGACAGGGGCGAGAGCAGTACTTC. Translation: CATSDHVGQGREQYF.

The sample holds many counts of this clonotype. CDR3 sequence: CASAVQRYTEAFF. The CDR3, as DNA: TGTGCCAGCGCGGTACAGAGATACACTGAAGCTTTCTTT. The chain employs TRBV11-2 and TRBJ1-1; D is ambiguous. V lost 8 bases and J lost 3, with 13 bases in between. The CDR3 consists of 13 residues. CDR1 and CDR2 from the germline V gene are SGHAT and FQNNGV. The whole variable domain, remainder taken from reference TRBV11-2 and TRBJ1-1, is EAGVAQSPRYKIIEKRQSVAFWCNPISGHATLYWYQQILGQGPKLLIQFQNNGVVDDSQLPKDRFSAERLKGVDSTLKIQPAKLEDSAVYLCASAVQRYTEAFFGQGTRLTVV.